Given below is one T cell receptor beta chain in context. The protocol was immunoSEQ multiplex PCR, while the TCRdb copy is restricted to in-frame clones and leaves out a portion. Of 150,000 to 200,000 clones detected, less than 85% appear once; the ten largest clones hold around 7%. This specimen comes from a study of blood T cell repertoires in COVID-19. Study-level information: T cells, B-cell-depleted T cells, or PBMCs provided the cDNA or gDNA that served as material.

During active infection, Seattle patients enrolled and were then monitored through disease. There are 15 residues in the CDR3. The germline gives CDR1 SGHVS, CDR2 FQNEAQ. V gave up 5 bases and J gave up 4 bases, with 15 bases separating them. Specimen: peripheral blood. The TCR was taken from a woman aged 40 to 50 with COVID-19, enrolled during active disease. The gene calls are TRBV7-8 and TRBJ1-3, with D possibly matching TRBD1 (5 bases). Written as DNA, the CDR3 is TGTGCCAGCAGCCCCACCCGCCAGGGAGGAAACACCATATATTTT. This sequence encodes CASSPTRQGGNTIYF.